Listed here are 6 T cell receptor beta chains from one sample, sequenced in a study of shared clonotypes between healthy human individuals. The method was immunoSEQ multiplex PCR; TCRdb's version includes in-frame clones alone and lacks a portion of them. The data show hundreds of thousands of clones, roughly 73% seen once. The material sequenced was memory CD4+ T cells sorted from blood. Documented subset: CD45RA-negative fraction. The source is a young woman in good health.

The rearrangement links TRBV19 to TRBJ2-2; TRBD2 matches at 7 bases. V shed 5 bases, J shed 8 bases, and the junction held 8 bases outside the gene matches. The CDR3 spans 14 residues. Per the germline V gene, CDR1 is LNHDA and CDR2 is SQIVND (reference sequence). The CDR3 spells CASSRMTSPGELFF. In DNA, the CDR3 is TGTGCCAGTAGTCGAATGACTAGCCCGGGGGAGCTGTTTTTT.

The V and J genes are TRBV5-1 and TRBJ2-3; 7 nucleotides agree with TRBD2. After removal of 5 bases from V and 2 bases from J, the junction contained 14 bases not matched to a gene. Looked up from germline, CDR1 is SGHRS and CDR2 is YFSETQ. The CDR3 has 17 residues. The DNA of the CDR3 is TGCGCCAGCAGACCCCGACCCCAGCGGGACCACACAGATACGCAGTATTTT. Its protein product is CASRPRPQRDHTDTQYF.

This clone was counted only a few times. The chain links TRBV6-6 to TRBJ1-2; D call uncertain. The CDR3 covers 15 residues. The germline V gene encodes CDR1 MNHNY and CDR2 SVGAGI (reference sequence). V shed 2 bases and J shed 8 bases, with 18 bases lying between them. Written as DNA, the CDR3 is TGTGCCAGCAGTTACCTCGCGTCCGAGGGCCACGGCTACACCTTC. This gives the protein CASSYLASEGHGYTF.

This chain joins TRBV7-2 and TRBJ2-2, with D possibly TRBD1 on 5 matching bases. Trimming removed 1 base from V and 3 bases from J, with 15 bases in between. Germline CDR1 reads SGHTA; CDR2 reads FQGNSA. This CDR3 comprises 17 residues. In DNA form, the CDR3 reads TGTGCCAGCAGCTTAGGCTGGGGAAAAGGGGACACCGGGGAGCTGTTTTTT. This gives the protein CASSLGWGKGDTGELFF. The whole variable domain, remainder taken from reference TRBV7-2 and TRBJ2-2, is GAGVSQSPSNKVTEKGKDVELRCDPISGHTALYWYRQSLGQGLEFLIYFQGNSAPDKSGLPSDRFSAERTGGSVSTLTIQRTQQEDSAVYLCASSLGWGKGDTGELFFGEGSRLTVL.

The chain recombines TRBV30 with TRBJ1-5; no definite D call. Trimming left V 4 bases short and J 0 bases short, with 7 bases between. From germline, CDR1 is GTSNPN and CDR2 SVGIG (reference sequence). The CDR3 is made up of 13 amino acids. The CDR3 sequence is CAWTSGSNQPQHF. DNA of the CDR3: TGTGCCTGGACCAGTGGTAGCAATCAGCCCCAGCATTTT. Full variable domain (outside the CDR3, taken from reference TRBV30 and TRBJ1-5): SQTIHQWPATLVQPVGSPLSLECTVEGTSNPNLYWYRQAAGRGLQLLFYSVGIGQISSEVPQNLSASRPQDRQFILSSKKLLLSDSGFYLCAWTSGSNQPQHFGDGTRLSIL.

This clone came up once. The chain has TRBV7-9 and TRBJ1-4, with unresolved D. From germline, CDR1 is SEHNR and CDR2 FQNEAQ (reference sequence). Trimming took 4 bases from V and 8 from J, leaving 8 bases between them. The CDR3 spans 12 residues. The CDR3 here is CASSYSGEKLFF. DNA for the CDR3: TGTGCCAGCAGCTACTCAGGCGAAAAACTGTTTTTT.